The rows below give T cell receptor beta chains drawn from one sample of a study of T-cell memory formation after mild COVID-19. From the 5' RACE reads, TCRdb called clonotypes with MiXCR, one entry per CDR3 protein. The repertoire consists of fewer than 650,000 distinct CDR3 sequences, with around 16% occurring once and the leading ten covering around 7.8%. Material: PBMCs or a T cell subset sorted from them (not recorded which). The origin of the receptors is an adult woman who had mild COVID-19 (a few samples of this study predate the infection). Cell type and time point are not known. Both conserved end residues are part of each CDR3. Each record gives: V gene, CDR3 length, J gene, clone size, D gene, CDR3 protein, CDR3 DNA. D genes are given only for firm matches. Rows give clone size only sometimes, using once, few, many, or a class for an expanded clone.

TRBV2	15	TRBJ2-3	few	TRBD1	CASSSGTGVTDTQYF	TGTGCCAGCAGTTCCGGGACAGGGGTCACAGATACGCAGTATTTT
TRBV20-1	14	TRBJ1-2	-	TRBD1	CSAFPWGQNYGYTF	TGCAGTGCTTTCCCTTGGGGACAGAACTATGGCTACACCTTC
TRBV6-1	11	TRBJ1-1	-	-	CASIREGKAFF	TGTGCCAGCATCCGGGAGGGAAAAGCTTTCTTT
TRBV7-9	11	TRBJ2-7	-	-	CASSSMDEQYF	TGTGCCAGCAGCTCTATGGACGAGCAGTACTTC
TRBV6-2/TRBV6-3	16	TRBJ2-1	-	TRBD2	CASSYGLAGFSNEQFF	TGTGCCAGCAGTTACGGACTAGCGGGGTTTTCCAATGAGCAGTTCTTC
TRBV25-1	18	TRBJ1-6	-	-	CASSGGPWKGIYNSPLHF	TGTGCCAGCAGTGGGGGGCCTTGGAAGGGGATCTATAATTCACCCCTCCACTTT
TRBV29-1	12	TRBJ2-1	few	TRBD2	CSQTSRLDEQFF	TGCAGCCAGACTAGCAGGTTAGATGAGCAGTTCTTC
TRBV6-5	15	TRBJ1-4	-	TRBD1	CASSYSGTAKEKLFF	TGTGCCAGCAGTTACTCAGGGACAGCGAAGGAAAAACTGTTTTTT
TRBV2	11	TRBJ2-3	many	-	CASSGGDTQYF	TGTGCCAGCAGTGGCGGAGATACGCAGTATTTT
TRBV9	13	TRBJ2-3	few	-	CASSVDFTDTQYF	TGTGCCAGCAGCGTAGACTTCACAGATACGCAGTATTTT
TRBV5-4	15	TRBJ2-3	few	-	CASSLRQWLTDTQYF	TGTGCCAGCAGCTTGCGACAATGGCTCACAGATACGCAGTATTTT
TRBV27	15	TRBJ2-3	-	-	CASSSGLPSTDTQYF	TGTGCCAGCAGTTCCGGACTACCAAGCACAGATACGCAGTATTTT
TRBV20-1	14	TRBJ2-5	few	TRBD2	CSARAPSGDWSQYF	TGCAGTGCTAGGGCTCCCAGCGGGGATTGGTCCCAGTACTTC
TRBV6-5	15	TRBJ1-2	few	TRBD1	CASRGDRGAGYGYTF	TGTGCCAGCAGAGGGGACAGGGGGGCTGGCTATGGCTACACCTTC
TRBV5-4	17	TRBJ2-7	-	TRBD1	CASSSRGPGTGSYEQYF	TGTGCCAGCAGCTCCCGAGGCCCAGGGACAGGCTCCTACGAGCAGTACTTC
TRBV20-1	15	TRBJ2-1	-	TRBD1	CSAKGGQGTYNEQFF	TGCAGTGCTAAGGGCGGACAGGGAACCTACAATGAGCAGTTCTTC
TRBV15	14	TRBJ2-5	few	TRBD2	CATSRLAGQETQYF	TGTGCCACCAGCAGGCTAGCGGGACAAGAGACCCAGTACTTC
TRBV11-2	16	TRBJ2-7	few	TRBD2	CASSFGGAGGSYEQYF	TGTGCCAGCAGCTTTGGGGGCGCGGGAGGGTCCTACGAGCAGTACTTC
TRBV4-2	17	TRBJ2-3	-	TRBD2	CASSQGLAGTPTDTQYF	TGTGCCAGCAGCCAAGGCCTAGCGGGAACCCCGACGGATACGCAGTATTTT
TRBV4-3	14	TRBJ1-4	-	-	CASSQEYSNEKLFF	TGCGCCAGCAGCCAAGAGTACAGTAATGAAAAACTGTTTTTT
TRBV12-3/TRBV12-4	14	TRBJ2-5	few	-	CASSLAQTQETQYF	TGTGCCAGCAGTTTAGCCCAGACCCAAGAGACCCAGTACTTC
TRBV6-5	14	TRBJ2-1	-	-	CASSLLAFYNEQFF	TGTGCCAGCAGTTTACTAGCATTCTACAATGAGCAGTTCTTC
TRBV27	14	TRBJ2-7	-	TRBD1	CASRKGQGTYEQYF	TGTGCCAGCAGAAAGGGACAGGGCACCTACGAGCAGTACTTC
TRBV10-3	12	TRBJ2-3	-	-	CATRRWGDTQYF	TGTGCCACCCGGCGTTGGGGAGATACGCAGTATTTT
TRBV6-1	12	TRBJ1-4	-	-	CASRGTAEKLFF	TGTGCCAGCAGGGGTACTGCTGAAAAACTGTTTTTT
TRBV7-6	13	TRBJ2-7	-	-	CASSLGGHPEQYF	TGTGCCAGCAGCTTAGGGGGACACCCGGAGCAGTACTTC
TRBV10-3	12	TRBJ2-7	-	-	CAISEPRAEQYF	TGTGCCATCAGTGAGCCTCGAGCCGAGCAGTACTTC